A selection of T cell receptor beta chains follows, all from one sample in a study of control samples from healthy donors and cancer patients. Only in-frame clones appear in the TCRdb table, and some are missing; sequencing was by immunoSEQ multiplex PCR. The data show under 75,000 clones, 85% seen once. The sequenced sample consisted of blood. These TCRs come from a man in his forties in good health. CDR3s include the opening cysteine and the closing phenylalanine or tryptophan. D genes are given only for firm matches. Clone size is not always given. Where it is, it says once, few, many or a class for expanded clones.

clone_size j_call v_call d_call cdr3_aa cdr3_nt
NA TRBJ2-7 TRBV27 NA CASSLSPLSPYEQYF TGTGCCAGCAGTTTATCGCCCCTAAGCCCCTACGAGCAGTACTTC
NA TRBJ1-1 TRBV18 NA CASSLLDVNTEAFF TGTGCCAGCTCGCTGCTCGACGTGAACACTGAAGCTTTCTTT
NA TRBJ1-4 TRBV24-1 NA CATSDLQFRTLATNEKLFF TGTGCCACCAGTGATTTGCAATTTAGGACACTAGCAACTAATGAAAAACTGTTTTTT
NA TRBJ1-2 TRBV5-4 TRBD1 CASSPVLDRATANYGYTF TGTGCCAGCAGCCCGGTCTTGGACAGGGCTACAGCTAACTATGGCTACACCTTC
NA TRBJ1-4 TRBV21-1 NA CASSIQGTNEKLFF TGTGCCAGCAGCATACAGGGAACTAATGAAAAACTGTTTTTT
NA TRBJ1-1 TRBV19 NA CASSVWDPNTEAFF TGTGCCAGTAGTGTCTGGGATCCAAACACTGAAGCTTTCTTT
NA TRBJ2-7 TRBV12-3/TRBV12-4 NA CASSVPFHEQYF TGTGCCAGCAGCGTTCCATTCCACGAGCAGTACTTC
NA TRBJ1-2 TRBV11-3 NA CASSLDHRSYGYTF TGTGCCAGCAGCTTAGATCACAGATCCTATGGCTACACCTTC
NA TRBJ2-7 TRBV28 TRBD1 CASSPHSGTGDEQYF TGTGCCAGCAGTCCGCATTCCGGGACAGGGGACGAGCAGTACTTC
NA TRBJ1-4 TRBV7-9 TRBD1 CASRRDRVDEKLFF TGTGCCAGCAGACGGGACAGGGTGGATGAAAAACTGTTTTTT
NA TRBJ2-7 TRBV14 NA CASSQDLAGSHEQYF TGTGCCAGCAGCCAAGATCTGGCAGGGTCCCACGAGCAGTACTTC
NA TRBJ2-1 TRBV9 NA CASSPSGRSGENEQFF TGTGCCAGCAGCCCCAGTGGGCGGTCGGGAGAAAATGAGCAGTTCTTC
NA TRBJ1-1 TRBV2 TRBD1 CASSFYLRDRGRGTEAFF TGTGCCAGCAGTTTTTATCTCCGGGACAGGGGGCGCGGAACTGAAGCTTTCTTT
NA TRBJ1-2 TRBV28 NA CASSLAGHTIYGYTF TGTGCCAGCAGTTTGGCAGGGCACACAATCTATGGCTACACCTTC
NA TRBJ1-1 TRBV4-1 NA CASSQDLMNTEAFF TGCGCCAGCAGCCAAGATCTGATGAACACTGAAGCTTTCTTT
NA TRBJ1-1 TRBV7-3 NA CASSYTGIGTEAFF TGTGCCAGCAGCTATACAGGGATAGGGACTGAAGCTTTCTTT
few TRBJ1-1 TRBV6-6 NA CATHTGLNTEAFF TGTGCCACCCATACAGGGCTGAACACTGAAGCTTTCTTT
NA TRBJ1-1 TRBV4-3 TRBD1 CASSQETQTGRAEAFF TGCGCCAGCAGCCAAGAGACCCAGACAGGGAGGGCTGAAGCTTTCTTT
NA TRBJ1-2 TRBV30 TRBD1 CAWSPGTVNYGYTF TGTGCCTGGAGCCCGGGGACAGTGAACTATGGCTACACCTTC
few TRBJ1-4 TRBV7-2 TRBD1 CASSPGGQGNEKLFF TGTGCCAGCAGCCCAGGGGGGCAGGGTAATGAAAAACTGTTTTTT
NA TRBJ2-1 TRBV4-1 NA CASSQLDLTVYGEQFF TGCGCCAGCAGCCAACTGGACTTAACTGTTTACGGTGAGCAGTTCTTC
once TRBJ2-3 TRBV28 TRBD1 CASSLLQGADTQYF TGTGCCAGCAGTTTATTACAGGGGGCAGATACGCAGTATTTT
once TRBJ2-1 TRBV11-2 NA CASSLSGINEQFF TGTGCCAGCAGCCTCTCCGGTATCAATGAGCAGTTCTTC
NA TRBJ2-7 TRBV5-1 TRBD1 CASSQGQGGSYEQYF TGCGCCAGCAGCCAGGGACAGGGGGGGTCCTACGAGCAGTACTTC
NA TRBJ1-1 TRBV7-2 NA CASSLGGGRRTEAFF TGTGCCAGCAGCTTAGGTGGGGGGAGGCGGACTGAAGCTTTCTTT
few TRBJ1-4 TRBV30 TRBD1 CAWSVDRGEKLFF TGTGCCTGGAGTGTGGACAGGGGTGAAAAACTGTTTTTT
NA TRBJ2-7 TRBV19 TRBD1 CASTPGQARYEQYF TGTGCCAGTACCCCCGGACAGGCGCGGTACGAGCAGTACTTC
NA TRBJ2-3 TRBV5-1 TRBD2 CASSLEGSGSWDTQYF TGCGCCAGCAGCTTGGAAGGTAGCGGGAGTTGGGATACGCAGTATTTT
NA TRBJ2-5 TRBV27 NA CASSTRTETQYF TGTGCCAGCAGTACCCGGACCGAGACCCAGTACTTC
NA TRBJ1-1 TRBV11-3 NA CASSLHQGRGTEAFF TGTGCCAGCAGCTTACACCAGGGGAGGGGGACTGAAGCTTTCTTT
many TRBJ2-7 TRBV6-5 TRBD1 CASSYVGQGYEQYF TGTGCCAGCAGTTACGTGGGACAGGGGTACGAGCAGTACTTC
NA TRBJ2-2 TRBV6-5 NA CASSPLRNTGELFF TGTGCCAGCAGTCCTCTAAGGAACACCGGGGAGCTGTTTTTT
few TRBJ2-1 TRBV7-9 NA CASSFGHPGQFF TGTGCCAGCAGCTTCGGACACCCCGGGCAGTTCTTC
NA TRBJ2-3 TRBV5-1 NA CASMQQGLGDTQYF TGCGCCAGCATGCAACAGGGTCTGGGAGATACGCAGTATTTT
NA TRBJ1-5 TRBV5-6 NA CASSLQNQPQHF TGTGCCAGCAGCTTGCAAAATCAGCCCCAGCATTTT
NA TRBJ1-1 TRBV7-9 TRBD1 CASSLGQGTMNTEAFF TGTGCCAGCAGCTTAGGACAGGGGACGATGAACACTGAAGCTTTCTTT
many TRBJ1-2 TRBV9 NA CASSPRPGRGAYGYTF TGTGCCAGCAGCCCCCGGCCTGGACGGGGCGCCTATGGCTACACCTTC
NA TRBJ1-6 TRBV27 NA CATTDRSSYNSPLHF TGTGCCACGACGGACAGAAGCTCCTATAATTCACCCCTCCACTTT
NA TRBJ2-7 TRBV19 TRBD2 CASSTRLAGGGYEQYF TGTGCCAGTAGTACAAGACTAGCGGGAGGGGGCTACGAGCAGTACTTC
NA TRBJ2-1 TRBV2 TRBD2 CASSKGTSGGRGSYNEQFF TGTGCCAGCAGTAAAGGGACTAGCGGGGGGCGAGGTTCCTACAATGAGCAGTTCTTC
NA TRBJ1-1 TRBV28 NA CASSPPVKGNTEAFF TGTGCCAGCAGTCCCCCGGTGAAGGGGAACACTGAAGCTTTCTTT
once TRBJ2-3 TRBV6-2/TRBV6-3 NA CASSPTRAEPTNTQYF TGTGCCAGCAGCCCTACCAGGGCGGAGCCGACGAATACGCAGTATTTT
NA TRBJ2-1 TRBV5-4 NA CASSRGQSDEQFF TGTGCCAGCAGCAGGGGACAATCCGATGAGCAGTTCTTC
once TRBJ2-3 TRBV29-1 NA CSVSFQGGTQYF TGCAGCGTTAGCTTTCAGGGAGGTACGCAGTATTTT
NA TRBJ2-1 TRBV10-3 TRBD1 CAISGTGNNEQFF TGTGCCATCAGCGGGACAGGGAACAATGAGCAGTTCTTC
NA TRBJ1-2 TRBV10-1 NA CASRQRYGYTF TGCGCCAGCAGACAGCGCTATGGCTACACCTTC
NA TRBJ1-1 TRBV6-2/TRBV6-3 NA CASSYRLNTEAFF TGTGCCAGCAGTTACAGATTGAACACTGAAGCTTTCTTT
NA TRBJ1-2 TRBV27 NA CASSLSVRRGLSGYTF TGTGCCAGCAGTTTATCAGTTCGGAGAGGGTTGAGCGGCTACACCTTC
NA TRBJ2-5 TRBV9 TRBD2 CASSPTGLGQETQYF TGTGCCAGCAGCCCCACGGGACTAGGACAAGAGACCCAGTACTTC
NA TRBJ1-1 TRBV7-2 TRBD1 CASSYRDRVMNTEAFF TGTGCCAGCAGCTACCGGGACAGGGTCATGAACACTGAAGCTTTCTTT
NA TRBJ1-2 TRBV10-3 NA CAISDRASDGGYTF TGTGCCATCAGTGATCGGGCCTCTGACGGCGGCTACACCTTC
NA TRBJ2-1 TRBV5-4 NA CASSLSRRISREQFF TGTGCCAGCAGCCTATCCCGGCGCATCTCGAGGGAGCAGTTCTTC
NA TRBJ2-1 TRBV19 TRBD1 CASSRTRGQRLSSYNEQFF TGTGCCAGTAGTAGGACAAGGGGGCAGCGTTTGAGCTCCTACAATGAGCAGTTCTTC
NA TRBJ1-5 TRBV27 TRBD1 CASSPTGGPPQPQHF TGTGCCAGCAGTCCCACAGGGGGCCCCCCTCAGCCCCAGCATTTT
once TRBJ2-7 TRBV6-6 NA CASSSDSYEQYF TGTGCCAGCAGCTCCGACAGCTACGAGCAGTACTTC
NA TRBJ1-2 TRBV18 NA CASSRTPRGRNYGYTF TGTGCCAGCTCACGAACCCCCCGAGGTAGAAACTATGGCTACACCTTC
NA TRBJ2-1 TRBV7-8 TRBD1 CASSLAPQGYSYNEQFF TGTGCCAGCAGCTTAGCCCCACAGGGGTACTCCTACAATGAGCAGTTCTTC
once TRBJ1-3 TRBV5-4 TRBD1 CASSFSGTGGNTIYF TGTGCCAGCAGCTTTTCGGGGACAGGTGGAAACACCATATATTTT